The 21 T cell receptor beta chains reported below all come from one sample, sequenced in a study of cytomegalovirus exposure and HLA in healthy donors. It was with 60 Vbeta and 13 Jbeta primers that the PCR ran. This table comes from immunoSEQ multiplex PCR, and its TCRdb copy is limited to in-frame clones, with some not included. In the table there are more than 95,000 clones, roughly 85% of which are singletons. Source material: PBMCs. The receptors shown here come from a woman between 40 and 55 years old in good health and CMV-seropositive.

This clone showed up just once. The chain's CDR3 is CASSSGLAGGSTDTQYF. CDR3 in DNA: TGTGCCAGCAGCTCTGGACTAGCGGGAGGCAGCACAGATACGCAGTATTTT. This chain uses TRBV5-4 with TRBJ2-3; TRBD2 matches at 14 bases. Per germline, CDR1 SGHNT and CDR2 YYREEE (reference sequence). The CDR3 is made up of 17 amino acids. V shed 3 bases and J 0 bases; nucleotides not matched to a gene: 3.

In its sample, this clone was seen a few times. The V gene is TRBV5-6, the J gene TRBJ2-1, with a weak D call TRBD2 (6 bases). Germline V gene lookup returns CDR1 SGHDT and CDR2 YYEEEE. The CDR3 is 13 residues long. The V end lost 4 bases, the J end lost 6 bases, and 11 bases lay between the germline ends. CDR3 sequence: CASSPGLGNEQFF. The DNA of the CDR3 is TGTGCCAGCAGCCCGGGACTTGGCAATGAGCAGTTCTTC.

The rearrangement links TRBV11-2 to TRBJ2-1; a possible D gene is TRBD2 (6 bases). Between the trimmed V and J ends, which lost 1 base and 0 bases, there was a span of 10 bases. The CDR3 consists of 16 residues. The germline gives CDR1 SGHAT, CDR2 FQNNGV. The CDR3 DNA sequence: TGTGCCAGCAGCTTAGGGGGCGGGAACTCCTACAATGAGCAGTTCTTC. Its translation is CASSLGGGNSYNEQFF.

This chain links TRBV19 with TRBJ1-5, with D perhaps matching TRBD1 (5 bases). Deletions cut 7 bases from V and 2 bases from J, with 15 bases between. The CDR3 loop spans 15 amino acids. Germline lookup yields CDR1 LNHDA and CDR2 SQIVND (reference sequence). CDR3: CASKGSGQGNQPQHF. The CDR3 bases are TGTGCCAGTAAAGGATCAGGGCAGGGCAATCAGCCCCAGCATTTT. Supplemented by reference TRBV19 and TRBJ1-5, the full variable domain reads DGGITQSPKYLFRKEGQNVTLSCEQNLNHDAMYWYRQDPGQGLRLIYYSQIVNDFQKGDIAEGYSVSREKKESFPLTVTSAQKNPTAFYLCASKGSGQGNQPQHFGDGTRLSIL.

The chain links TRBV28 to TRBJ2-1; TRBD2 agrees at 12 bases. The length of the CDR3 is 17 residues. Germline V gives CDR1 MDHEN, CDR2 SYDVKM. Trimming removed 5 bases from V and 4 bases from J; junction bases left unmatched: 9. The CDR3 protein is CASSLPTSGRKYNEQFF. The CDR3 coding sequence is TGTGCCAGCAGTCTCCCAACTAGCGGGAGGAAATACAATGAGCAGTTCTTC.

The rearrangement uses TRBV7-3 and TRBJ2-1, with TRBD1 identical over 12 bases. V shed 4 bases and J 9 bases; nucleotides not matched to a gene: 4. Germline V CDR1 and CDR2: SGHTA, FQGTGA. The CDR3 runs to 14 residues. CDR3: CASSSGQGAGEQFF. CDR3 nucleotide sequence: TGTGCCAGCAGCTCGGGACAGGGGGCGGGTGAGCAGTTCTTC.

The J gene is TRBJ1-1, the V gene TRBV14; 7 bases agree with TRBD1. The germline V gene encodes CDR1 SGHDN and CDR2 FVKESK. With 5 bases clipped from V and 3 bases from J, the junction kept 9 bases outside the gene matches. The CDR3 has 15 amino acids. Written as DNA, the CDR3 is TGTGCCAGCAGCAAACAGGGGCCAGGGGACACTGAAGCTTTCTTT. Protein sequence: CASSKQGPGDTEAFF.

Details on this clone: The junction departs from the called germline gene at one end, perhaps through a read error. The V and J genes are TRBV27 and TRBJ1-4, with 7 bases lining up with TRBD1. CDR1 MNHEY and CDR2 SMNVEV come from the germline V gene (reference sequence). This CDR3 is 17 amino acids long. The CDR3 loop reads CTSSARQGHGANEKLFF. The CDR3 DNA follows: TGTACCAGCAGTGCACGACAGGGCCATGGGGCTAATGAAAAACTGTTTTTT. The complete variable domain, with remaining parts taken from reference TRBV27 and TRBJ1-4, reads EAQVTQNPRYLITVTGKKLTVTCSQNMNHEYMSWYRQDPGLGLRQIYYSMNVEVTDKGDVPEGYKVSRKEKRNFPLILESPSPNQTSLYFCTSSARQGHGANEKLFFGSGTQLSVL.

This chain uses TRBV5-5 with TRBJ2-7, with D unclear. There are 14 residues in the CDR3. Trimming removed 0 bases from V and 3 bases from J, with 10 bases in between. CDR1 SGHKS and CDR2 YYEKEE come from the germline V gene (reference sequence). The CDR3 protein is CASSLALTSYEQYF. For the CDR3, the DNA is TGTGCCAGCAGCTTGGCCTTGACAAGCTACGAGCAGTACTTC.

V and J are TRBV29-1 and TRBJ2-2; 7 nucleotides line up with TRBD2. The CDR3 is 14 amino acids. The germline V gene encodes CDR1 SQVTM and CDR2 ANQGSEA. The V segment lost 3 bases and the J segment 0 bases; nucleotides outside the gene matches: 1. CDR3 coding DNA: TGCAGCGTTGATGGGGGGGCGAACACCGGGGAGCTGTTTTTT. Translating it yields CSVDGGANTGELFF.

The V and J genes are TRBV28 and TRBJ2-7, with TRBD1 matching over 10 bases. Germline CDR1 MDHEN, CDR2 SYDVKM. V lost 6 bases, J lost 2 bases, and 4 bases stayed unmatched. The CDR3 sequence is 14 residues long. The CDR3, as DNA: TGTGCCAGCAGACGGGACAGGGGAACCTACGAGCAGTACTTC. Translation gives CASRRDRGTYEQYF.

DNA of the CDR3: TGTGCCACCACACGGGGGGTACTAAGCCAAGAGACCCAGTACTTC. It specifies CATTRGVLSQETQYF. The genes are TRBV28 and TRBJ2-5; 7 nucleotides agree with TRBD2. The J segment lost 1 base and the V segment lost 10 bases, leaving 12 bases of the junction unmatched. CDR1 is MDHEN, CDR2 SYDVKM, per germline. The CDR3 runs 15 residues.

The chain employs TRBV18 and TRBJ1-1, with D unresolved. CDR1 is KGHSH, CDR2 LQKENI, per germline. V lost 5 bases, J lost 4 bases, and 11 bases lay in between. This CDR3 is built from 13 residues. The CDR3 bases are TGTGCCAGCTCAGAATCGGGTGGCACTGAAGCTTTCTTT. Protein product: CASSESGGTEAFF.

The genes are TRBV7-3 and TRBJ2-1; D possibly corresponds to TRBD2 (7 bases). V was shortened by 5 bases and J by 2 bases, with 19 bases between the two germline ends. The CDR3 length is 17 residues. CDR1 SGHTA and CDR2 FQGTGA come from the germline V gene. CDR3 amino acids: CASSPLGGRDTYNEQFF. The CDR3, as DNA: TGTGCCAGCAGCCCCCTCGGGGGGCGGGATACCTACAATGAGCAGTTCTTC.

CDR3 region: CAWSPGTDSNQPQHF. The CDR3 DNA reads as TGTGCCTGGAGCCCCGGGACAGATAGCAATCAGCCCCAGCATTTT. The chain has TRBV30 and TRBJ1-5, with 7 bases that match TRBD1. The CDR3 loop spans 15 amino acids. J gave up 0 bases and V 3 bases, and 5 bases lay outside the gene matches. From germline, CDR1 is GTSNPN and CDR2 SVGIG (reference sequence).

This clone was counted once. The chain joins TRBV5-1 to TRBJ2-1; 7 bases agree with TRBD2. The CDR3 extends over 16 amino acids. Losses at the gene ends were 0 bases for V and 1 base for J; bases not matched to a gene: 4. Germline CDR1 reads SGHRS; CDR2 reads YFSETQ. Here the CDR3 DNA reads TGCGCCAGCAGCTTGGAAGTGGGAGGGTCCTACAATGAGCAGTTCTTC. It codes for CASSLEVGGSYNEQFF.

The genes are TRBV6-1 and TRBJ1-2; 10 bases match TRBD1. The CDR3 is 16 amino acids. Germline V CDR1 and CDR2: MNHNS, SASEGT. V gave up 0 bases and J gave up 5 bases; unmatched junction bases: 6. The DNA of the CDR3 is TGTGCCAGCAGTGAAGCGCCTGGACAGGGGGTTTATGGCTACACCTTC. Encoded protein: CASSEAPGQGVYGYTF.

This chain uses TRBV7-2 with TRBJ2-3; TRBD2 matches 8 bases. The CDR3 runs 15 residues. Trimming cost V 1 base and J 5 bases; bases outside gene matches: 5. CDR1 is SGHTA, CDR2 FQGNSA, per germline. CDR3 residues: CASSLGLAGLDTQYF. CDR3 coding DNA: TGTGCCAGCAGCTTAGGGCTAGCGGGCCTAGATACGCAGTATTTT.

The genes are TRBV6-1 and TRBJ1-5; TRBD1 might be the D (6 bases). Germline loops: CDR1 MNHNS, CDR2 SASEGT. This CDR3 is 17 amino acids long. V lost 4 bases and J lost 4, with 20 bases in between. CDR3 nucleotide sequence: TGTGCCAGCAGTGTCTCGGGACACACCAGGTTTAATCAGCCCCAGCATTTT. Protein product: CASSVSGHTRFNQPQHF.

This clone was found once. The rearrangement joins TRBV19 to TRBJ2-2, with 7 positions matching TRBD1. The CDR3 has 18 amino acids. The germline CDR1 and CDR2 sequences are LNHDA and SQIVND (reference sequence). With V trimmed by 5 bases and J by 7 bases, 19 bases remained unmatched. CDR3 DNA sequence: TGTGCCAGTAGTGGGAGACAGGGTGGGGGAGTATTGGACGGGGAGCTGTTTTTT. It is translated as CASSGRQGGGVLDGELFF.

This clone has a single count. The V gene is TRBV28, the J gene TRBJ2-2; TRBD2 is a possible D gene (5 bases). The CDR3 loop spans 18 amino acids. Germline V gene lookup returns CDR1 MDHEN and CDR2 SYDVKM. The V and J ends lost 7 bases and 1 base respectively, with 22 bases between them. Here the CDR3 reads CASTKLGNRGLNTGELFF. In DNA form, the CDR3 reads TGTGCCAGCACCAAACTCGGGAACAGAGGACTGAACACCGGGGAGCTGTTTTTT. Full variable domain (rest looked up from reference TRBV28 and TRBJ2-2): DVKVTQSSRYLVKRTGEKVFLECVQDMDHENMFWYRQDPGLGLRLIYFSYDVKMKEKGDIPEGYSVSREKKERFSLILESASTNQTSMYLCASTKLGNRGLNTGELFFGEGSRLTVL.